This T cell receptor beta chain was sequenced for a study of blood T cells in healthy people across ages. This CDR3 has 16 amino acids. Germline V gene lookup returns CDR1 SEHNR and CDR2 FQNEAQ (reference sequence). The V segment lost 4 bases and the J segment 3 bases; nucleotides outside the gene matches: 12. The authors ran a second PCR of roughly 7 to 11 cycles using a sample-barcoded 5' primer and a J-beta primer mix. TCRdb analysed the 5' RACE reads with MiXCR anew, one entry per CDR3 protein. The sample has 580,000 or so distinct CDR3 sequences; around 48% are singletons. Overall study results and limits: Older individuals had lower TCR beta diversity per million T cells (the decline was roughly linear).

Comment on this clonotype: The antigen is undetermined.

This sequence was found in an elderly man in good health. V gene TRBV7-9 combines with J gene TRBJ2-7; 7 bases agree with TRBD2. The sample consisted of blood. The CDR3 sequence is CASSSEGGGDYYEQYF. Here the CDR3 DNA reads TGTGCCAGCAGCTCCGAGGGTGGTGGGGACTACTACGAGCAGTACTTC.